Described below is a single T cell receptor (beta chain) sequence and its context. As handled by the study authors: From reference gene primer amplification, estimates of nucleated cell counts were derived. The data were produced by immunoSEQ multiplex PCR, yet TCRdb's version contains in-frame clones alone and is incomplete. V, J and clone size are taken as reported in that table, and D and trimming were inferred from the DNA itself. The data contain under 200,000 clones, less than 85% of them singletons. These data are taken from a study of blood T cell repertoires in COVID-19. About the research overall: T cells, B-cell-depleted T cells, or PBMCs supplied cDNA or gDNA.

Per germline, CDR1 SGHAT and CDR2 FQNNGV. The junction had 6 bases not matched to a gene; V was cut back by 1 base and J by 8 bases. The CDR3 sequence is 15 residues long. The recovered donors of Cohort 3 showed two negative PCRs, clearance, or symptom resolution. The sample was PBMCs or T cells enriched from blood (not recorded which). The chain employs TRBV11-2 and TRBJ2-1; 9 nucleotides line up with TRBD2. The TCR comes from a man aged 50-59 years who had recovered from COVID-19. CDR3 region: CASSLVARGGDEQFF. The DNA of the CDR3 is TGTGCCAGCAGCTTAGTTGCGCGGGGGGGCGATGAGCAGTTCTTC.